Below, 7 T cell receptor beta chains from the same sample are listed, as sequenced in a study of OX40 agonist ivuxolimab in advanced cancers. Only in-frame clones appear in the TCRdb table, and some are missing; sequencing was by immunoSEQ multiplex PCR. The sample holds around 70,000 clones, around four fifths seen once. The starting material was CD4+ or CD8+ T cells sorted from blood, obtained in a trial of the OX40 agonist ivuxolimab. The source of these receptors is an adult with an advanced solid tumor such as melanoma, head and neck, liver or kidney cancer.

This chain uses TRBV2 with TRBJ1-3; perhaps TRBD1 as D (5 bases). The CDR3 has 13 amino acids. V was trimmed by 8 bases and J by 0 bases, leaving 8 bases between them. Germline V gene data show CDR1 as SNHLY and CDR2 as FYNNEI. DNA for the CDR3: TGTGCCAGCGGGGGTGACTCTGGAAACACCATATATTTT. This gives the protein CASGGDSGNTIYF.

The rearrangement joins TRBV5-1 to TRBJ2-7, with TRBD1 matching over 11 bases. CDR3 length: 16 residues. V gave up 5 bases and J gave up 0 bases; unmatched junction bases: 7. Germline CDR1 reads SGHRS; CDR2 reads YFSETQ. The CDR3 here is CASSPGGTGGSYEQYV. For the CDR3, the DNA is TGCGCCAGCAGTCCTGGCGGGACAGGGGGCTCCTACGAGCAGTACGTC.

This clone was seen only a few times. The rearrangement joins TRBV7-8 to TRBJ2-7, with D perhaps TRBD1 or TRBD2 (5 bases each). The CDR3 contains 13 residues. CDR1 SGHVS and CDR2 FQNEAQ come from the germline V gene. Trimming shortened V by 4 bases and J by 0 bases, and 7 bases separated the two germline ends. This CDR3 reads CASSWDPSYEQYF. In DNA, the CDR3 is TGTGCCAGCAGCTGGGACCCCTCCTACGAGCAGTACTTC. The entire variable domain, with the rest obtained from reference TRBV7-8 and TRBJ2-7, is as follows: GAGVSQSPRYKVAKRGQDVALRCDPISGHVSLFWYQQALGQGPEFLTYFQNEAQLDKSGLPSDRFFAERPEGSVSTLKIQRTQQEDSAVYLCASSWDPSYEQYFGPGTRLTVT.

V and J are TRBV29-1 and TRBJ1-2; no reliable D call. The V end lost 2 bases, the J end lost 7 bases, and 11 bases lay between the germline ends. CDR3 size: 12 residues. In germline, CDR1 is SQVTM, CDR2 ANQGSEA. CDR3: CSVEPGRGGYTF. The CDR3 region has the DNA TGCAGCGTTGAACCAGGCCGAGGTGGCTACACCTTC.

The rearrangement uses TRBV5-1 and TRBJ2-3; 9 bases line up with TRBD1. The CDR3 is 19 amino acids. V shed 2 bases, J shed 0 bases, and the junction held 13 bases outside the gene matches. CDR1 is SGHRS, CDR2 YFSETQ, per germline. The CDR3 coding sequence is TGCGCCAGCAGCTTACAGGGGGCGGGTAATCCCACTAGCACAGATACGCAGTATTTT. This codes for CASSLQGAGNPTSTDTQYF.

This sequence joins TRBV18 and TRBJ2-6, with D uncertain. CDR1 is KGHSH and CDR2 is LQKENI in the germline V gene. CDR3 length: 16 amino acids. The V end lost 6 bases, the J end lost 2 bases, and 14 bases lay between the germline ends. The CDR3 loop reads CASSPLPPTGANVLTF. The CDR3 DNA is TGTGCCAGCTCTCCCCTTCCCCCTACTGGGGCCAACGTCCTGACTTTC.

In its sample, this clone was seen once. The V and J genes are TRBV15 and TRBJ2-5; D not certain. V was trimmed by 0 bases and J by 3 bases, leaving 8 bases between them. Germline V gene data show CDR1 as LNHNV and CDR2 as YYDKDF (reference sequence). This CDR3 has 14 amino acids. The DNA of the CDR3 is TGTGCCACCAGCAGAGATACGGCAGAAGAGACCCAGTACTTC. Protein sequence: CATSRDTAEETQYF.